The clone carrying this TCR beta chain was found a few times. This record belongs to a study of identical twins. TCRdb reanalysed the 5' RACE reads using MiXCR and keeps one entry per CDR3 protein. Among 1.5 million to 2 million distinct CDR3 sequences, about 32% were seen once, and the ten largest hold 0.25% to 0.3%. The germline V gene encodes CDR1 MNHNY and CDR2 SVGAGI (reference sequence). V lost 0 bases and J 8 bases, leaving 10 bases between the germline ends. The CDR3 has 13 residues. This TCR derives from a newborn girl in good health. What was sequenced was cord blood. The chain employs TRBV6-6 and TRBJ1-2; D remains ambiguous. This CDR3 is CASSYSLEGGYTF. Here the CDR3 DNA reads TGTGCCAGCAGTTACTCGCTCGAAGGGGGCTACACCTTC.